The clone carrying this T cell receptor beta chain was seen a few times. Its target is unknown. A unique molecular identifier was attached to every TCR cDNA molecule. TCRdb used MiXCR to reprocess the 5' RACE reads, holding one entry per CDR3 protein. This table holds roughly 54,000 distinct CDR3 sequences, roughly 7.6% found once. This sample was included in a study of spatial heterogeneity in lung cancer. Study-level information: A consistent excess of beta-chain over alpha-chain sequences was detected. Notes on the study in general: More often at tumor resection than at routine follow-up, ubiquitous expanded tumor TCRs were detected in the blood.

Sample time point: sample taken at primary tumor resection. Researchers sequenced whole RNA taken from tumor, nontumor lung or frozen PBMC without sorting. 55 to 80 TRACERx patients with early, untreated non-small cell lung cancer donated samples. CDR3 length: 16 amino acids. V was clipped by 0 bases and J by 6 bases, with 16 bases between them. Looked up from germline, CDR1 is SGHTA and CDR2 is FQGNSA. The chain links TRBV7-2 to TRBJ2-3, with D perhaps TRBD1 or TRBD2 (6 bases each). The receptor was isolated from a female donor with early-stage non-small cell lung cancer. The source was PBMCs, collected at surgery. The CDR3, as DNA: TGTGCCAGCAGCTTAGCGCTAGGGGGGCCAAGTGATACGCAGTATTTT. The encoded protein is CASSLALGGPSDTQYF. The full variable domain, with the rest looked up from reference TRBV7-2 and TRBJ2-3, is GAGVSQSPSNKVTEKGKDVELRCDPISGHTALYWYRQSLGQGLEFLIYFQGNSAPDKSGLPSDRFSAERTGGSVSTLTIQRTQQEDSAVYLCASSLALGGPSDTQYFGPGTRLTVL.